The clone carrying this TCR beta chain was detected once. As yet, its antigen is unknown. Per the germline V gene, CDR1 is SGHTA and CDR2 is FQGNSA. The CDR3 covers 14 residues. The V end was cut by 5 bases, the J end by 0 bases, with 8 bases between. Healthy HIV-negative adults with no recent acute infections or vaccinations were recruited as donors. This entry belongs to a study of shared clonotypes between healthy human individuals. Study-wide context: Per donor, three plates held CD4 naive cells, three held CD4 memory, two held CD8 naive and one held CD8 memory. Study-level results: With a handful of donors compared, 5% to 5.5% of naive CD4 clonotypes were shared. Owing to a small donor count, the genetic and exposure-history diversity represented was limited.

Some clones are missing from TCRdb's copy, which holds only in-frame ones; the method was immunoSEQ multiplex PCR. This sample has 2,500,000 or so clones; approximately 94% occur once, and the top ten carry over 0.12%. Sequencing input: naive CD4+ T cells sorted from blood. Regarding subset: CD45RA+ positively selected. The chain employs TRBV7-2 and TRBJ2-1; D is unclear. This TCR derives from a man aged 18 to 30 in good health. The CDR3, as DNA: TGTGCCAGCAGCCCGATAAGCTCCTACAATGAGCAGTTCTTC. This codes for CASSPISSYNEQFF.